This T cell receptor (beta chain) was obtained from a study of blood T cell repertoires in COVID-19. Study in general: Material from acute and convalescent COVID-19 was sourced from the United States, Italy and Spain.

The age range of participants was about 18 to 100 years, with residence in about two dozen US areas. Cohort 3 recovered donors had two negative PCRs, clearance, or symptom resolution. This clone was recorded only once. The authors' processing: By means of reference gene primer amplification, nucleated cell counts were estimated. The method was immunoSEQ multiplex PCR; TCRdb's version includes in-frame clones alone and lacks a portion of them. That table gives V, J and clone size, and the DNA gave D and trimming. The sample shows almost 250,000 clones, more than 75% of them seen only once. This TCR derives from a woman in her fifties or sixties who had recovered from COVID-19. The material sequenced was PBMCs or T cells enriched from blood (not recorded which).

This chain's CDR3 is CASSPGGETQYF. The CDR3 coding sequence is TGCGCCAGCAGCCCAGGGGGAGAGACCCAGTACTTC. The chain couples TRBV10-1 to TRBJ2-5; TRBD1 aligns across 7 bases. V shed 6 bases, J shed 4 bases, and the junction held 2 bases outside the gene matches. From germline, CDR1 is WNHNN and CDR2 SYGVQD (reference sequence). The CDR3 consists of 12 residues.